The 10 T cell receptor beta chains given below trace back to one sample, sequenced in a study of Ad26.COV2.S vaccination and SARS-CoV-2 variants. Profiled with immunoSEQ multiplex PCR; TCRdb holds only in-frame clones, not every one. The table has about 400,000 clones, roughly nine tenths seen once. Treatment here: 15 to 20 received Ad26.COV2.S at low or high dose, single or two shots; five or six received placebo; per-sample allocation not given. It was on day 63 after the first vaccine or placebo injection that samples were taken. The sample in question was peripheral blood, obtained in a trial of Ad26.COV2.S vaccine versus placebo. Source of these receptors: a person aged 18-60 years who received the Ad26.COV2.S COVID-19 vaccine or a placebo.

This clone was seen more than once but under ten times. The CDR3 sequence: CASLGLSTGELFF. CDR3 nucleotides: TGTGCCAGCTTGGGCCTTAGCACCGGGGAGCTGTTTTTT. V is TRBV11-2 and J is TRBJ2-2; D call uncertain. V lost 8 bases, J lost 4 bases, and 11 bases lay in between. In germline, CDR1 is SGHAT, CDR2 FQNNGV. CDR3 length: 13 residues.

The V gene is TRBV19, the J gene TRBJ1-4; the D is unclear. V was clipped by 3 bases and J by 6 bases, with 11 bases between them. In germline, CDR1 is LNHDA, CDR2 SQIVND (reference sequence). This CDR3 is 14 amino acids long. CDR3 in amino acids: CASSITPGDEKLFF. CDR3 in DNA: TGTGCCAGTAGTATCACCCCAGGTGATGAAAAACTGTTTTTT.

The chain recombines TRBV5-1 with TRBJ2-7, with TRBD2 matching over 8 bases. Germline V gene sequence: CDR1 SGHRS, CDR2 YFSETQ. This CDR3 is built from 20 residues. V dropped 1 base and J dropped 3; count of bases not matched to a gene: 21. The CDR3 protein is CASSLWAGGLNDKEIYEQYF. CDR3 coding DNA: TGCGCCAGCAGCTTGTGGGCGGGGGGTCTCAATGATAAAGAAATCTACGAGCAGTACTTC.

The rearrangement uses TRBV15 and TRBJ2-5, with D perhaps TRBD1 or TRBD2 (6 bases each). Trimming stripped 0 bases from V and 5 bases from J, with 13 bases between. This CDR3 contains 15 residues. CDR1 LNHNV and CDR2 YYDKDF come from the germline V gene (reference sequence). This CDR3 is CATSRDLGGQETQYF. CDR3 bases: TGTGCCACCAGCAGAGATTTAGGGGGGCAGGAGACCCAGTACTTC.

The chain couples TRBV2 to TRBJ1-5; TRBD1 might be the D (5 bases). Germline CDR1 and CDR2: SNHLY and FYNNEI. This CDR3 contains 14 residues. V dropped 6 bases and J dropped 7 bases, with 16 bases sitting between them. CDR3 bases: TGTGCCAGCAGAGGATCGTCTTGGGGGCAGCCCCAGCATTTT. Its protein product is CASRGSSWGQPQHF.

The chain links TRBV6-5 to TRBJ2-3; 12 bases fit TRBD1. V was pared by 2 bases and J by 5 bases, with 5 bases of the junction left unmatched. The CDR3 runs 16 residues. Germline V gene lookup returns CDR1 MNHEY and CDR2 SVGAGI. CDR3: CASSYGWDRGRDTQYF. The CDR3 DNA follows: TGTGCCAGCAGTTACGGATGGGACAGGGGGCGAGATACGCAGTATTTT.

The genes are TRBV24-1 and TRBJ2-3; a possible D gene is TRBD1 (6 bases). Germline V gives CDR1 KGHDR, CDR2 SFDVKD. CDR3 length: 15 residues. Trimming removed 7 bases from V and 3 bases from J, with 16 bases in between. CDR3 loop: CATRGAGFRTDTQYF. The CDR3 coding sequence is TGTGCCACCAGGGGGGCAGGGTTCAGGACAGATACGCAGTATTTT.

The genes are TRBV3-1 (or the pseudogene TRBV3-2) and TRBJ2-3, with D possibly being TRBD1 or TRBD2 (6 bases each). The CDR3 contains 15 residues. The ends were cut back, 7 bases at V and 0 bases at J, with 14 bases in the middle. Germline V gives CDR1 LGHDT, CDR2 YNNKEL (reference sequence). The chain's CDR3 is CASTGTGASTDTQYF. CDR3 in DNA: TGTGCCAGCACCGGGACGGGGGCTAGCACAGATACGCAGTATTTT.

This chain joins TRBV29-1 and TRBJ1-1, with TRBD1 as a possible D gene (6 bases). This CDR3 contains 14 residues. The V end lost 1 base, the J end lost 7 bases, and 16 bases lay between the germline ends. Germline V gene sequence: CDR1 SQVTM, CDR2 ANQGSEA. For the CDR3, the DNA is TGCAGCGTTGAAGCGGCTTCAGGGGTGGGTGAAGCTTTCTTT. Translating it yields CSVEAASGVGEAFF.

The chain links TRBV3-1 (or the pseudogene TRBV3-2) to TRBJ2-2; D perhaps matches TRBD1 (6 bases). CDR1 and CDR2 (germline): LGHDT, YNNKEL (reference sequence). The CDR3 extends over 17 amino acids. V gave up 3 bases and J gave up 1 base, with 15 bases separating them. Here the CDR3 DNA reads TGTGCCAGCAGCCAGGAGTTCAGGACAGTGAACACCGGGGAGCTGTTTTTT. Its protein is CASSQEFRTVNTGELFF.